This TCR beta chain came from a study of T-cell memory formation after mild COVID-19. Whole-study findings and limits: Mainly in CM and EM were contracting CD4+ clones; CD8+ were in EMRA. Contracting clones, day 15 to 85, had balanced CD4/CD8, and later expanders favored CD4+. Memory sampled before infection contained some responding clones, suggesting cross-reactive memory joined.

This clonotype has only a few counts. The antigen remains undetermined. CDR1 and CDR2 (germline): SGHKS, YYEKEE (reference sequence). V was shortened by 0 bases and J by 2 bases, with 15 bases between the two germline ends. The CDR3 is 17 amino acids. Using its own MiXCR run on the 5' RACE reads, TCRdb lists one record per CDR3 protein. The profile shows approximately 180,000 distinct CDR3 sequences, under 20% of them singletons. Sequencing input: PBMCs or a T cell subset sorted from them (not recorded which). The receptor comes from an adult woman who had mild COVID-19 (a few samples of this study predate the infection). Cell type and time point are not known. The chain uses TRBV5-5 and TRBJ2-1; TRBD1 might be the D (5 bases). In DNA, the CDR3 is TGTGCCAGCAGCTTGGGACAGATTATATCTACCTACAATGAGCAGTTCTTC. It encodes CASSLGQIISTYNEQFF.